These T cell receptor beta chains were read from a single sample in a study of shared clonotypes between healthy human individuals. Here immunoSEQ multiplex PCR was the method, and the copy in TCRdb shows in-frame clones only, minus some. The sample comprises around 2.5 million clones, 93% of which are singletons, and more than 0.35% rests with the top ten. The sample was naive CD4+ T cells from PBMCs. The receptors shown here come from a man aged 18-30 years in good health. Some clones in this sample may be carry-over from other donors' samples. Both conserved end residues are part of each CDR3. The order of the fields is V gene, J gene, clone size, D gene, CDR3 DNA, CDR3 protein. The D gene is left open where the match is weak. Clone size is not always given. Where it is, it says once, few, many or a class for expanded clones.

TRBV7-2	TRBJ2-7	NA	NA	TGTGCCAGCAGCTTAGGATTCGCCTACGAGCAGTACTTC	CASSLGFAYEQYF
TRBV9	TRBJ2-1	NA	NA	TGTGCCAGCAGCGACCCCATTGGTAGCGGAGGTTTATCGGATGAGCAGTTCTTC	CASSDPIGSGGLSDEQFF
TRBV11-2	TRBJ2-7	NA	TRBD1	TGTGCCAGCAGCTCCAGCCCCAGGGGGCGCCTCTACGAGCAGTACTTC	CASSSSPRGRLYEQYF
TRBV28	TRBJ1-1	NA	TRBD1	TGTGCCAGCAGTTCAGAGGGACAGGGACTCACTGAAGCTTTCTTT	CASSSEGQGLTEAFF
TRBV29-1	TRBJ1-4	once	NA	TGCAGCGTTCCCTTAGGGGCCAATAATGAAAAACTGTTTTTT	CSVPLGANNEKLFF
TRBV5-1	TRBJ1-1	NA	NA	TGCGCCAGCAGCTCCTTTTTAACGGGGAGGGGAACTGAAGCTTTCTTT	CASSSFLTGRGTEAFF
TRBV28	TRBJ1-2	NA	TRBD1	TGTGCCAGCACCGAGGGACAGGGGTCGGGCTACACCTTC	CASTEGQGSGYTF
TRBV2	TRBJ1-5	few	NA	TGTGCCAGCAGTGAAGAATTAGGGTCCAATCAGCCCCAGCATTTT	CASSEELGSNQPQHF
TRBV5-1	TRBJ2-3	NA	TRBD2	TGCGCCAGCAGCTTACGGGAGGGCAGCACAGATACGCAGTATTTT	CASSLREGSTDTQYF
TRBV5-4	TRBJ2-3	NA	NA	TGTGCCAGCAGCCCGACCACAGATACGCAGTATTTT	CASSPTTDTQYF
TRBV25-1	TRBJ1-2	NA	NA	TGTGCCAGCAGTGAATATTCTGGAAATGGCTACACCTTC	CASSEYSGNGYTF
TRBV30	TRBJ2-5	NA	NA	TGTGCCTGGAGGAAACGGGGCGGCCAAGAGACCCAGTACTTC	CAWRKRGGQETQYF
TRBV15	TRBJ1-4	NA	NA	TGTGCCACCAGCAGAGAGGGGGCAACTAATGAAAAACTGTTTTTT	CATSREGATNEKLFF
TRBV5-1	TRBJ2-3	NA	TRBD2	TGCGCCAGCTTCGCCGACAGGGCGTTAGCGGGAGGGAGCACAGATACGCAGTATTTT	CASFADRALAGGSTDTQYF
TRBV6-5	TRBJ1-4	few	NA	TGTGCCAGCAGTCCTGGGACTACGAATGAAAAACTGTTTTTT	CASSPGTTNEKLFF
TRBV29-1	TRBJ2-1	NA	NA	TGCAGCGTTGAAAGTCCCCACGAGTTCTTC	CSVESPHEFF
TRBV5-4	TRBJ2-5	NA	TRBD2	TGTGCCAGCAGCCTGAGGACTAGCGGGAGCGGGGAGACCCAGTACTTC	CASSLRTSGSGETQYF
TRBV30	TRBJ2-7	NA	TRBD2	TGTGCCTGGAGTGATCTGGGACTAGGCTCCTACGAGCAGTACTTC	CAWSDLGLGSYEQYF
TRBV19	TRBJ1-4	NA	TRBD1	TGTGCCAGTAGTGGGACAGGGATGACTAATGAAAAACTGTTTTTT	CASSGTGMTNEKLFF
TRBV7-2	TRBJ1-3	NA	NA	TGTGCCAGCAGCTCCGCAGGGGACTCTGGAAACACCATATATTTT	CASSSAGDSGNTIYF
TRBV5-4	TRBJ2-7	NA	TRBD2	TGTGCCAGCAGCGCGCCGGGACTAGCGGCCTCCTACGAGCAGTACTTC	CASSAPGLAASYEQYF
TRBV6-5	TRBJ2-2	NA	TRBD1	TGTGCCAGCAGTAGGACAGGGGGAGCCGGGGAGCTGTTTTTT	CASSRTGGAGELFF
TRBV7-2	TRBJ2-1	NA	TRBD2	TGTGCCAGCAGCTTAGGTATTCTGGGCAGAGAGCGGGAAAAGTTCTTC	CASSLGILGREREKFF
TRBV10-2	TRBJ2-3	NA	TRBD2	TGCGCCAGCAGGGGACTAGCGGGAGGCGGGGATACGCAGTATTTT	CASRGLAGGGDTQYF
TRBV19	TRBJ2-2	NA	NA	TGTGCCAGTAGTCCAGGCGGAGGCACCGGGGAGCTGTTTTTT	CASSPGGGTGELFF
TRBV7-8	TRBJ1-5	NA	NA	TGTGCCAGCAGCTTAGTGGGGGATCAGCCCCAGCATTTT	CASSLVGDQPQHF
TRBV30	TRBJ1-3	once	TRBD1	TGTGCCTGGAGCCTTACAGGGGGCTCGGGAAACACCATATATTTT	CAWSLTGGSGNTIYF
TRBV7-2	TRBJ1-2	NA	TRBD1	TGTGCCAGCAGCCCGACAGGGGGCGTAGGCTACACCTTC	CASSPTGGVGYTF
TRBV27	TRBJ1-2	once	TRBD1	TGTGCCAGCAGTTTAAGGCGCGGGACAGGGAGTCATGGCTACACCTTC	CASSLRRGTGSHGYTF
TRBV5-1	TRBJ2-3	NA	TRBD1	TGCGCCAGCAGCTTCACAGGGGAACGCACAGATACGCAGTATTTT	CASSFTGERTDTQYF
TRBV10-3	TRBJ2-7	NA	NA	TGTGCCATCAGTGAGTCGGGCGCCTACGAGCAGTACTTC	CAISESGAYEQYF
TRBV30	TRBJ2-2	NA	TRBD2	TGTGCCTGGAGCAATTTTTGGGGGAGGGGTAGGACCGGGGAGCTGTTTTTT	CAWSNFWGRGRTGELFF
TRBV5-1	TRBJ2-3	NA	NA	TGCGCCAGCAGCTTTTTAGATACGCAGTATTTT	CASSFLDTQYF
TRBV5-1	TRBJ2-2	NA	NA	TGCGCCAGCAGCTTGGGGGCTAGGACCGGGGAGCTGTTTTTT	CASSLGARTGELFF
TRBV11-2	TRBJ1-4	NA	NA	TGTGCCAGCAGCTTAGGGCTGTGGCGCCAACTGTTTTTT	CASSLGLWRQLFF
TRBV18	TRBJ2-1	NA	TRBD2	TGTGCCAGCTCACCTCGAACTGCTCAGGGGGCTAGCGGGAGGCCCAATGAGCAGTTCTTC	CASSPRTAQGASGRPNEQFF
TRBV18	TRBJ2-7	NA	TRBD1	TGTGCCAGCTCCCGCTTTCAACAGGGGGGCTACGAGCAGTACTTC	CASSRFQQGGYEQYF
TRBV6-1	TRBJ1-5	NA	TRBD1	TGTGCCAGCACCTTGGGACAGGGTTACAATCAGCCCCAGCATTTT	CASTLGQGYNQPQHF
TRBV5-1	TRBJ1-2	NA	NA	TGCGCCAGCAGCTCCAAACAGGGTTTGTTGGCTCGCGATGGCTACACCTTC	CASSSKQGLLARDGYTF
TRBV4-1	TRBJ2-3	NA	TRBD2	TGCGCCAGCAGCCAAGAGGGACTAGCGGGGCTCCCCGGTACGCAGTATTTT	CASSQEGLAGLPGTQYF
TRBV5-3	TRBJ2-1	NA	NA	TGTGCCAGAAGCAATAGCGGAGTGAGCTCCTACAATGAGCAGTTCTTC	CARSNSGVSSYNEQFF
TRBV7-8	TRBJ1-1	NA	NA	TGTGCCAGCAGCATCACAGAGAACACTGAAGCTTTCTTT	CASSITENTEAFF
TRBV7-2	TRBJ1-6	NA	NA	TGTGCCAGCAGCTTAGGCCAGGCAACCAATTCACCCCTCCACTTT	CASSLGQATNSPLHF
TRBV5-1	TRBJ2-3	NA	TRBD1	TGCGCCAGCCGGGACAGTAGCACAGATACGCAGTATTTT	CASRDSSTDTQYF
TRBV5-1	TRBJ2-1	NA	TRBD2	TGCGCCAGCAGCTTGAAACTAGCGGGAGGGTCCAATGAGCAGTTCTTC	CASSLKLAGGSNEQFF
TRBV6-1	TRBJ2-7	NA	TRBD2	TGTGCCAGCATCATTAGCGGGAGGCACGAGCAGTACTTC	CASIISGRHEQYF
TRBV2	TRBJ2-3	NA	TRBD1	TGTGCCAGCAGTTATAACAGGGGACGGGGTGCAGATACGCAGTATTTT	CASSYNRGRGADTQYF
TRBV18	TRBJ2-1	NA	TRBD2	TGTGCCAGCTCACCAGATCCGATCGGTAGCGGGAGAGGGACTGAGCAGTTCTTC	CASSPDPIGSGRGTEQFF
TRBV7-9	TRBJ2-7	NA	TRBD2	TGTGCCAGCAGCTCCTCCGGGACTAGCGGCAACTACGAGCAGTACTTC	CASSSSGTSGNYEQYF
TRBV19	TRBJ1-2	NA	NA	TGTGCCAGTAGTATTGGGACGGTTCCTGGCTACACCTTC	CASSIGTVPGYTF
TRBV27	TRBJ2-5	NA	NA	TGTGCCAGCAGCCAAAGGGAGTATGAGACCCAGTACTTC	CASSQREYETQYF